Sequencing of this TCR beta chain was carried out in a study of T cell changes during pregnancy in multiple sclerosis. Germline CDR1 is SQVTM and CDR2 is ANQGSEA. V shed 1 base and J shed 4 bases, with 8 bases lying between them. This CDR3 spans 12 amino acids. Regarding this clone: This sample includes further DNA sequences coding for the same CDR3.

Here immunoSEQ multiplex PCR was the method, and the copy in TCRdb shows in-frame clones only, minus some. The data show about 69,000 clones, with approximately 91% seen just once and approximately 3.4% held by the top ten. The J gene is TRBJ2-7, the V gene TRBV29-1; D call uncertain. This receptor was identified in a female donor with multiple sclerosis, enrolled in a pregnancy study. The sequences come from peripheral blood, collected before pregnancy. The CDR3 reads CSVEVADYEQYF. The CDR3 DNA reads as TGCAGCGTTGAAGTAGCTGATTACGAGCAGTACTTC.